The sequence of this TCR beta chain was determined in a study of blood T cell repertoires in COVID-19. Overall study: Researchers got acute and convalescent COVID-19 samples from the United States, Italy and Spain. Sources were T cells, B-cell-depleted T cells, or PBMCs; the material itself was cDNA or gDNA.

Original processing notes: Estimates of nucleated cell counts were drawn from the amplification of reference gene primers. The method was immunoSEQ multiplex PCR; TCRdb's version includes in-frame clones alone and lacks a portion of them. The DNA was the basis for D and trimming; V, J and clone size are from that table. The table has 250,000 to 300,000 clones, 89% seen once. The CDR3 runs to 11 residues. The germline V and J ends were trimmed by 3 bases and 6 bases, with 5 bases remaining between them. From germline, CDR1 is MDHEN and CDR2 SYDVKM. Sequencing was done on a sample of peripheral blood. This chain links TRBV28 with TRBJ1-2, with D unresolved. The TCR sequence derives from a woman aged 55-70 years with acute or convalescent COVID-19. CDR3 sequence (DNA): TGTGCCAGCAGTTTGAGGGATGGCTACACCTTC. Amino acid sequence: CASSLRDGYTF.